Presented here are 21 T cell receptor beta chains from one specimen sequenced in a study of cytomegalovirus exposure and HLA in healthy donors. The PCR was carried out with 60 Vbeta primers and 13 Jbeta primers. Here immunoSEQ multiplex PCR was the method, and the copy in TCRdb shows in-frame clones only, minus some. The data hold roughly 150,000 clones, with 84% observed a single time. The sequencing sample was made of PBMCs. These receptors were collected from a man between 25 and 39 years old in good health and CMV-seronegative.

The rearrangement joins TRBV29-1 to TRBJ2-2; no clear D. V was clipped by 4 bases and J by 0 bases, with 15 bases between them. The CDR3 is 16 amino acids. Germline V gene lookup returns CDR1 SQVTM and CDR2 ANQGSEA. The CDR3 region has the DNA TGCAGCGTTGTAGGCGGCCAGAGCGCGAACACCGGGGAGCTGTTTTTT. It yields the protein CSVVGGQSANTGELFF.

The chain links TRBV30 to TRBJ2-5, with D tentatively TRBD2 (5 bases). The end of the DNA fits TRBJ2-7 better, so the J call may be wrong. This CDR3 comprises 14 residues. Germline CDR1 is GTSNPN and CDR2 is SVGIG (reference sequence). The CDR3 reads CAWSRGSPTYEQYF. In nucleotides, the CDR3 is TGTGCCTGGAGCCGAGGGTCACCGACCTACGAGCAGTACTTC.

This chain uses TRBV19 with TRBJ1-3; TRBD1 agrees at 12 bases. Germline V gene data show CDR1 as LNHDA and CDR2 as SQIVND (reference sequence). Trimming cost V 8 bases and J 4 bases; bases outside gene matches: 9. The CDR3 has 16 amino acids. The CDR3 sequence: CASYDFGTGGGNTIYF. The CDR3 nucleotides read TGTGCCAGTTATGACTTCGGGACAGGGGGCGGAAACACCATATATTTT. Drawing the rest from reference TRBV19 and TRBJ1-3, the complete variable domain is DGGITQSPKYLFRKEGQNVTLSCEQNLNHDAMYWYRQDPGQGLRLIYYSQIVNDFQKGDIAEGYSVSREKKESFPLTVTSAQKNPTAFYLCASYDFGTGGGNTIYFGEGSWLTVV.

This clone was found many times. This chain uses TRBV23-1 with TRBJ1-2; no reliable D call. TRBV23-1 is labeled an ORF, and its function is uncertain. V dropped 0 bases and J dropped 3 bases, with 11 bases sitting between them. The CDR3 runs 15 residues. The CDR3: CASSQSPPCDYGYTF. The DNA of the CDR3 is TGCGCCAGCAGTCAATCCCCCCCTTGTGACTATGGCTACACCTTC.

The V call is TRBV4-2, the J call TRBJ2-7; no firm D call. CDR1 is LGHNA, CDR2 YNFKEQ, per germline. Trimming removed 0 bases at V and 8 bases at J, with 11 bases between. This CDR3 spans 13 amino acids. The CDR3 DNA reads as TGTGCCAGCAGCCAAGATATCATAGCACAGCAGTACTTC. Encoded protein: CASSQDIIAQQYF.

This clone was detected only once. The DNA of the CDR3 is TGTGCCAGCAGCGCCTGGCGGGAGCAAGCAGATACGCAGTATTTT. Translated, it gives CASSAWREQADTQYF. This rearrangement joins TRBV11-3 to TRBJ2-3, with TRBD2 matching 7 bases. Germline V gene lookup returns CDR1 SGHNT and CDR2 YENEEA. The CDR3 is 15 residues long. Trimming removed 5 bases from V and 4 bases from J; junction bases left unmatched: 9.

The rearrangement uses TRBV5-1 and TRBJ2-5, with a tentative D call TRBD2 (6 bases). Germline V gene sequence: CDR1 SGHRS, CDR2 YFSETQ. The germline V and J ends were trimmed by 5 bases and 0 bases, with 14 bases remaining between them. The CDR3 contains 15 residues. The CDR3, as DNA: TGCGCCAGCAGAACCGGGACTGCAAACCAAGAGACCCAGTACTTC. As protein: CASRTGTANQETQYF.

The rearrangement uses TRBV4-3 and TRBJ2-3; TRBD2 aligns across 8 bases. The CDR3 has 18 amino acids. J gave up 5 bases and V 2 bases, and 15 bases lay outside the gene matches. Germline assignment: CDR1 LGHNA and CDR2 YSLEER. The DNA for the CDR3 is TGCGCCAGCAGCCAATCACGGGGGGGGGCGGGAGGTGAAGATACGCAGTATTTT. As protein: CASSQSRGGAGGEDTQYF.

This CDR3 reads CASSYDRAGNTIYF. Here the CDR3 DNA reads TGTGCCAGCAGTTATGACAGGGCCGGAAACACCATATATTTT. The rearrangement links TRBV28 to TRBJ1-3; TRBD1 agrees at 7 bases. The germline gives CDR1 MDHEN, CDR2 SYDVKM. CDR3 size: 14 residues. The V gene end was trimmed by 4 bases and the J gene end by 4 bases; junction bases not matched to a gene: 4.

This clone was detected only once. The V call is TRBV5-4, the J call TRBJ2-2, with TRBD2 matching over 7 bases. Germline V lookup: CDR1 SGHNT, CDR2 YYREEE (reference sequence). This CDR3 comprises 17 residues. The trim removed 0 bases at V and 7 bases at J, leaving 12 bases unmatched. The CDR3 DNA reads as TGTGCCAGCAGCTTGGGGTTCGGGCGGGAGATAATCGGGGAGCTGTTTTTT. Residues: CASSLGFGREIIGELFF.

A single count supports this clone. This specimen includes other DNA sequences encoding the same CDR3. DNA for the CDR3: TGTGCCAGCAGCCCTTCCTATGGAAACACCATATATTTT. It is translated as CASSPSYGNTIYF. The chain has TRBV5-6 and TRBJ1-3; D remains unclear. This CDR3 comprises 13 residues. V was clipped by 4 bases and J by 3 bases, with 8 bases between them. Germline CDR1 is SGHDT and CDR2 is YYEEEE.

Points on this clone: At one end, the junction sequence differs from germline, possibly due to a read error. The V and J genes are TRBV7-7 and TRBJ1-1, with TRBD1 identical over 8 bases. The CDR3 sequence is 16 residues long. The V gene's germline CDR1 is SSHAT and CDR2 FNYEAQ (reference sequence). The CDR3 region is CASSPRADRGGPEAFF. The CDR3 bases are TGTGCTAGCAGCCCGAGGGCCGACAGGGGAGGTCCTGAAGCTTTCTTT.

J is TRBJ1-1 and V is TRBV28; D is possibly TRBD1 (5 bases). The CDR3 is made up of 14 amino acids. Trimming removed 8 bases at V and 0 bases at J, with 13 bases between. Germline CDR1 and CDR2: MDHEN and SYDVKM. CDR3 sequence reads: CASLRGRVNTEAFF. CDR3 nucleotide sequence: TGTGCCAGCCTCCGGGGGAGAGTGAACACTGAAGCTTTCTTT.

The J gene is TRBJ2-7, the V gene TRBV5-1; TRBD1 aligns across 7 bases. Germline V CDR1 and CDR2: SGHRS, YFSETQ. The CDR3 sequence is 14 residues long. Trimming took 5 bases from V and 3 from J; bases not matched to a gene: 8. The chain's CDR3 is CASRSDRILYEQYF. The DNA for the CDR3 is TGCGCCAGCAGATCGGACAGGATCCTCTACGAGCAGTACTTC. The variable domain in full, with the rest retrieved from reference TRBV5-1 and TRBJ2-7, is KAGVTQTPRYLIKTRGQQVTLSCSPISGHRSVSWYQQTPGQGLQFLFEYFSETQRNKGNFPGRFSGRQFSNSRSEMNVSTLELGDSALYLCASRSDRILYEQYFGPGTRLTVT.

V and J are TRBV27 and TRBJ1-2, with TRBD1 as a possible D gene (5 bases). Trimming cost V 2 bases and J 4 bases, with 8 bases left between them. The V gene's germline CDR1 is MNHEY and CDR2 SMNVEV (reference sequence). The CDR3 consists of 13 residues. CDR3 coding DNA: TGTGCCAGCAGTTTACAGGGCTTCTATGGCTACACCTTC. Translating gives CASSLQGFYGYTF.

Regarding this clone: At one boundary the junction diverges from the germline segment, which might be a read error. The chain is built from TRBV7-7 and TRBJ2-7, with TRBD2 identical over 7 bases. The CDR3 consists of 15 residues. Germline CDR1 reads SSHAT; CDR2 reads FNYEAQ (reference sequence). The CDR3 DNA follows: TGTGCTAGCAGCCCGTTCGGCGGGGGATCCTACGAGCAGTACTTC. Protein: CASSPFGGGSYEQYF.

Written as DNA, the CDR3 is TGTGCCAGCAGCCACCGGGACAGCTCCTACGAGCAGTACTTC. It yields the protein CASSHRDSSYEQYF. This chain links TRBV7-8 with TRBJ2-7; 7 bases are a match to TRBD1. Germline V gives CDR1 SGHVS, CDR2 FQNEAQ. Trimming at V came to 5 bases and at J to 0 bases, leaving 4 bases not matched to a gene. The CDR3 totals 14 residues.

The chain links TRBV27 to TRBJ2-3, with 9 bases matching TRBD2. With 6 bases clipped from V and 0 bases from J, the junction kept 1 base outside the gene matches. Germline V lookup: CDR1 MNHEY, CDR2 SMNVEV (reference sequence). The CDR3 has 14 residues. CDR3 sequence: CASRLAGSTDTQYF. DNA of the CDR3: TGTGCCAGCAGGCTAGCGGGAAGCACAGATACGCAGTATTTT.

The chain links TRBV10-3 to TRBJ1-5; TRBD1 aligns across 9 bases. Unmatched junction bases numbered 2, after V lost 0 bases and J lost 5 bases. The CDR3 totals 15 residues. Per germline, CDR1 ENHRY and CDR2 SYGVKD. CDR3 loop: CAISESTGGDQPQHF. CDR3 DNA: TGTGCCATCAGTGAGTCAACAGGGGGCGATCAGCCCCAGCATTTT.

The rearrangement joins TRBV10-1 to TRBJ2-5; perhaps TRBD1 as D (6 bases). Trimming shortened V by 4 bases and J by 0 bases, and 9 bases separated the two germline ends. From germline, CDR1 is WNHNN and CDR2 SYGVQD (reference sequence). The CDR3 has 14 residues. This chain's CDR3 is CASSAGQNQETQYF. CDR3 DNA sequence: TGCGCCAGCAGTGCGGGACAAAACCAAGAGACCCAGTACTTC.

The rearrangement links TRBV19 to TRBJ2-5; tentative D call: TRBD2 (6 bases). The CDR3 spans 16 residues. The V gene lost 6 bases and the J gene lost 4 bases, with 21 bases spanning the gap. Per the germline V gene, CDR1 is LNHDA and CDR2 is SQIVND (reference sequence). The CDR3 spells CASRFPGLQRPETQYF. In DNA, the CDR3 is TGTGCCAGTAGGTTTCCGGGACTCCAGAGGCCAGAGACCCAGTACTTC.